The rows below give T cell receptor beta chains drawn from one sample of a study of cytomegalovirus exposure and HLA in healthy donors. Some clones are missing from TCRdb's copy, which holds only in-frame ones; the method was immunoSEQ multiplex PCR. The sample yields some 220,000 clones, 85% to 90% seen once. Material: PBMCs. The receptors were gathered from a woman aged 18-30 years in good health and CMV-seronegative. Each CDR3 is given with its conserved first and last residue. Each record gives: D gene, clone size, V gene, J gene, CDR3 DNA, CDR3 protein. The D gene is left open where the match is weak. Clone size is stated in some rows and not others, as once, few, many or a class when expanded.

TRBD2	once	TRBV27	TRBJ2-2	TGTGCCAGCAGTGTAGGGACTAGCGGGAGCAACGGGGAGCTGTTTTTT	CASSVGTSGSNGELFF
TRBD2	NA	TRBV27	TRBJ2-2	TGTGCCAGCAGCCGCGGGAGGGCCCTCACCGGGGAGCTGTTTTTT	CASSRGRALTGELFF
NA	NA	TRBV6-6	TRBJ1-2	TGTGCCAGCAGTTTGACATCTGCCTATGGCTACACCTTC	CASSLTSAYGYTF
NA	NA	TRBV21-1	TRBJ2-7	TGTGCCAGCAGCAGGGCGGGACGGCGATCCTACGAGCAGTACTTC	CASSRAGRRSYEQYF
NA	NA	TRBV7-8	TRBJ2-7	TGTGCCAGCAGCTTAGTAAGGACAGACTTATACGAGCAGTACTTC	CASSLVRTDLYEQYF
NA	NA	TRBV7-8	TRBJ1-1	TGTGCCAGCAGCTCGAGGACAGTGCCTTACACTGAAGCTTTCTTT	CASSSRTVPYTEAFF
NA	NA	TRBV11-2	TRBJ1-1	TGTGCCAGCCTAAGCCGGGGAAACACTGAAGCTTTCTTT	CASLSRGNTEAFF
TRBD1	NA	TRBV6-5	TRBJ1-2	TGTGCCAGCAGTTTCGACAGGGGTTCCTATGGCTACACCTTC	CASSFDRGSYGYTF
NA	NA	TRBV11-3	TRBJ2-7	TGTGCCAGCAGCCCCCTTTCCCACGAGCAGTACTTC	CASSPLSHEQYF
NA	NA	TRBV27	TRBJ2-7	TGTGCCAGCAGTTTATCGGGGGGTACAGTCAAACAGTACTTC	CASSLSGGTVKQYF
NA	NA	TRBV6-5	TRBJ1-6	TGTGCCAGCAGTCCCCAGGGTTCTAGTCTTTCACCCCTCCACTTT	CASSPQGSSLSPLHF
NA	NA	TRBV1	TRBJ2-5	TGCACCAGCAGCCTTGAGGTCGTGTACCAAGAGACCCAGTACTTC	CTSSLEVVYQETQYF
TRBD1	NA	TRBV7-9	TRBJ2-1	TGTGCCAGCAGCCCGAGGACAGGGGTGGCCGCGTGGTACAATGAGCAGTTCTTC	CASSPRTGVAAWYNEQFF
NA	NA	TRBV30	TRBJ2-7	TGTGCCTGGAGTGAGCCGGCAGGGAAGATTTACGAGCAGTACTTC	CAWSEPAGKIYEQYF
TRBD2	NA	TRBV7-9	TRBJ2-7	TGTGCCAGCAGCTCTCATCGGACTAGCGGGAGGGAATACGAGCAGTACTTC	CASSSHRTSGREYEQYF
NA	NA	TRBV5-1	TRBJ1-2	TGCGCCAGCAGCTTGTATAAAAACTTCCCCTATGGCTACACCTTC	CASSLYKNFPYGYTF
TRBD2	NA	TRBV13	TRBJ2-5	TGTGCCAGCAGCCCTCGACTAGCGGAAGACCAAGAGACCCAGTACTTC	CASSPRLAEDQETQYF
NA	NA	TRBV11-2	TRBJ2-7	TGTGCCAGCAGCTCCCCGACTAGAGAGGTTTCCGAGCAGTACTTC	CASSSPTREVSEQYF
NA	NA	TRBV7-2	TRBJ2-7	TGTGCCAGCAGCTCGAGGGGGGGGTCCTACGAGCAGTACTTC	CASSSRGGSYEQYF
NA	few	TRBV2	TRBJ1-3	TGTGCCAGTGGACAGAGCTCTGGAAACACCATATATTTT	CASGQSSGNTIYF
NA	NA	TRBV7-9	TRBJ1-1	TGTGCCAGCAGCTCAATGGGGGGACGCCGGAACACTGAAGCTTTCTTT	CASSSMGGRRNTEAFF